The following is a TCR beta chain sequence with its context. This clone was counted only a few times. Its specific antigen is unknown. Per-nucleotide qualities are absent, and no much larger clonotype sits a single base away. This specimen belongs to a study of blood T cell repertoires in COVID-19 (dated by TCRdb to 2018 to 2021). Regarding the complete study: Samples from collaborators originated in the United States, Italy and Spain and spanned both the acute and convalescent phases of COVID-19. The sample metadata nearly always contained a de-identified subject ID, COVID-19 status, age in years and sex. The samples were drawn from the first 160 participants of the ongoing ImmuneRACE study and from 1,254 subjects provided by 6 global collaborators. Where available, HLA class I and class II types were obtained from metadata supplied by the sample provider rather than from assay-based typing. Deeply sampled blood TCRbeta repertoires from subjects exposed to, actively infected with, or recovered from COVID-19 were included in the dataset. The material from the prospective study consisted of cDNA or gDNA derived from T cells, B-cell-depleted T cells, or PBMCs. A freely available public database, intended as a resource for researchers studying the immune response to SARS-CoV-2, is where the repertoires were released.

Each collaborating institution followed its own protocols to collect whole blood in K2EDTA tubes. For TCRbeta analysis, collaborators shipped samples in one of three forms: frozen whole blood, isolated PBMCs, or DNA extracted from either of those sample types. General study outcomes and caveats: The quantity of clinical and demographic metadata differed by source and by participant and was supplied without curation.

The junction shows trimming of 5 bases on V and 1 base on J, plus 8 bases between the germline ends. CDR1 SEHNR and CDR2 FQNEAQ were looked up in the germline V gene (reference sequence). From the cysteine through the phenylalanine, the CDR3 covers 13 amino acids. The retained sequence is limited to the CDR3, 39 bases, with the frame set at the first base. TCRbeta CDR3 regions were amplified from genomic DNA using the immunoSEQ Assay, a bias-controlled multiplex PCR. The original pipeline was this. The number of nucleated cells in each sample was estimated by amplification of reference gene primers within the assay. To quantify the absolute abundance of each unique TCRbeta CDR3 rearrangement, sequence reads were collapsed and filtered. For each sample, productive Simpson clonality was calculated as the square root of Simpson's diversity index over productive rearrangements. The clones in this table, taken by TCRdb from immuneACCESS, are in-frame only. Not every clone is retained; where verified, under half of the shortfall comes from an unresolved V gene, and the cause of the rest is unknown. The D gene and trimming were derived from the DNA, and the V and J assignments and clone size from that table. The sample table records about 130,000 clones; about 79% of these occur just once. 37% of the sample is held by the ten biggest clonotypes.

The sample consisted of peripheral blood. The sequence derives from a man in his forties or fifties with active or convalescent COVID-19. The chain couples TRBV7-9 to TRBJ1-1, with the D gene not confidently named. The CDR3 is CASSLRGNTEAFF. The base sequence is TGTGCCAGCAGCCTCCGGGGGAACACTGAAGCTTTCTTT.